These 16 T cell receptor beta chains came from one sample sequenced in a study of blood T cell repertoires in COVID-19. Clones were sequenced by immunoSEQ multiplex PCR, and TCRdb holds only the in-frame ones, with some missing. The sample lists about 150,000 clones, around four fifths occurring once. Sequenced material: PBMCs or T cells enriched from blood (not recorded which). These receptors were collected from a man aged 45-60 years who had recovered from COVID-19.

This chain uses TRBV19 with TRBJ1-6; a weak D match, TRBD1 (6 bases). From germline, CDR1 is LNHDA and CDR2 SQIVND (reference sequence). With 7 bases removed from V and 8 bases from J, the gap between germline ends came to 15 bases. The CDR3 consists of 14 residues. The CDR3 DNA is TGTGCCAGTATAGACAGGCCTCGCGATTCACCCCTCCACTTT. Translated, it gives CASIDRPRDSPLHF.

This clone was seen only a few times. The CDR3 sequence is CASSLAMGAGETQYF. The CDR3 DNA reads TGTGCCAGCAGCTTAGCGATGGGGGCTGGGGAGACCCAGTACTTC. This chain uses TRBV7-9 with TRBJ2-5; tentatively, D is TRBD1 (6 bases). Per germline, CDR1 SEHNR and CDR2 FQNEAQ (reference sequence). Between the trimmed V and J ends, which lost 0 bases and 5 bases, there was a span of 13 bases. This CDR3 spans 15 amino acids. The full variable domain, rest sourced from reference TRBV7-9 and TRBJ2-5, is DTGVSQNPRHKITKRGQNVTFRCDPISEHNRLYWYRQTLGQGPEFLTYFQNEAQLEKSRLLSDRFSAERPKGSFSTLEIQRTEQGDSAMYLCASSLAMGAGETQYFGPGTRLLVL.

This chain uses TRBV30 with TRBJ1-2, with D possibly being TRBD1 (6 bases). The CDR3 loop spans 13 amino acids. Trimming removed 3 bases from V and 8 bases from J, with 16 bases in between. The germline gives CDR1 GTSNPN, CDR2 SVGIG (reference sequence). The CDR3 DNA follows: TGTGCCTGGAGCGATAGGGGGTCCACCGGCTACACCTTC. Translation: CAWSDRGSTGYTF.

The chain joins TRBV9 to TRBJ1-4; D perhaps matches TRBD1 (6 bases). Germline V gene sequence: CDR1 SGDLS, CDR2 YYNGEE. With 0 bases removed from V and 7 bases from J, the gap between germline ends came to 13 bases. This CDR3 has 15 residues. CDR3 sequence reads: CASSVAAGGGEKLFF. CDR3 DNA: TGTGCCAGCAGCGTAGCGGCGGGGGGCGGTGAAAAACTGTTTTTT. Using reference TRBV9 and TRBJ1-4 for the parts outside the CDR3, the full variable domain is DSGVTQTPKHLITATGQRVTLRCSPRSGDLSVYWYQQSLDQGLQFLIQYYNGEERAKGNILERFSAQQFPDLHSELNLSSLELGDSALYFCASSVAAGGGEKLFFGSGTQLSVL.

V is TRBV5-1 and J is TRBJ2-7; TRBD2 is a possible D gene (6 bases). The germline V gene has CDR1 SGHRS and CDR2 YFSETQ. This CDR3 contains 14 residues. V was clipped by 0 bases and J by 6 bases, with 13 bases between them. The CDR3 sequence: CASSLGREAREQYF. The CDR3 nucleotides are TGCGCCAGCAGCTTGGGAAGGGAGGCGCGCGAGCAGTACTTC.

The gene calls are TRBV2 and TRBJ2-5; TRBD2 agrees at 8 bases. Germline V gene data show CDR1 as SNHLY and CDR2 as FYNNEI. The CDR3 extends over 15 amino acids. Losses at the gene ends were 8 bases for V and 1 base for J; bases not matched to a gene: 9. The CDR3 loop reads CASQAGGGPQETQYF. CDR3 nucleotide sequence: TGTGCCAGCCAAGCAGGCGGGGGGCCCCAAGAGACCCAGTACTTC.

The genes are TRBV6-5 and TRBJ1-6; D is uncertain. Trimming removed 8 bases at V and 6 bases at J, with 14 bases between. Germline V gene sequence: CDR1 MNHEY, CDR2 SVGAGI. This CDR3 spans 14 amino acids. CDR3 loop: CASRLSTGNSPLHF. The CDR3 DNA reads TGTGCCAGCCGCCTCTCTACGGGTAATTCACCCCTCCACTTT.

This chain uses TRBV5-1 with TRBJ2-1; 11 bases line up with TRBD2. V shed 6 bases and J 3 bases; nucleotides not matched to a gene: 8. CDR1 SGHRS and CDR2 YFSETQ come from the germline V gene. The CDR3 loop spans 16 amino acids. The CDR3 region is CASTELAGALYNEQFF. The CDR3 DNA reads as TGCGCCAGCACCGAACTAGCGGGGGCCCTCTACAATGAGCAGTTCTTC.

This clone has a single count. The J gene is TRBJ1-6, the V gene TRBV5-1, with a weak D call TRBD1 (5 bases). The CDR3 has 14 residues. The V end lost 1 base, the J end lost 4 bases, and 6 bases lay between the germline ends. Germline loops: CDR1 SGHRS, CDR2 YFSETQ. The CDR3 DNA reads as TGCGCCAGCAGCTTGCAGGGATATAATTCACCCCTCCACTTT. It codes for CASSLQGYNSPLHF.

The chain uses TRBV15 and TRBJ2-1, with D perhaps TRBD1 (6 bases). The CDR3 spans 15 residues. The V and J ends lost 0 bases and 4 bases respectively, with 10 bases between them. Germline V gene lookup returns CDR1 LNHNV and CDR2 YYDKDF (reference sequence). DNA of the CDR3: TGTGCCACCAGCAGAGACGGACAGTCTTACAATGAGCAGTTCTTC. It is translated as CATSRDGQSYNEQFF.

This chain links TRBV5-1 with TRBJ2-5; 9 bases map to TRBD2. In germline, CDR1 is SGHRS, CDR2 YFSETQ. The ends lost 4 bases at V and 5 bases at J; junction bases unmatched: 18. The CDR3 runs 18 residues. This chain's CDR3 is CASSLGLLAGAAGETQYF. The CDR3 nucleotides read TGCGCCAGCAGCCTGGGTTTGTTAGCGGGGGCTGCGGGGGAGACCCAGTACTTC. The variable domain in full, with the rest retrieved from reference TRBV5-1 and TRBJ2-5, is KAGVTQTPRYLIKTRGQQVTLSCSPISGHRSVSWYQQTPGQGLQFLFEYFSETQRNKGNFPGRFSGRQFSNSRSEMNVSTLELGDSALYLCASSLGLLAGAAGETQYFGPGTRLLVL.

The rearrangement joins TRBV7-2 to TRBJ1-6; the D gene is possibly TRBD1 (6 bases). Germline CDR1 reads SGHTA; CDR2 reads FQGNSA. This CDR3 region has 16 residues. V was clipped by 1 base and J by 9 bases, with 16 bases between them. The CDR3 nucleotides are TGTGCCAGCAGCTTAGAACCCAGGGGAGTGGGTTCACCCCTCCACTTT. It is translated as CASSLEPRGVGSPLHF.

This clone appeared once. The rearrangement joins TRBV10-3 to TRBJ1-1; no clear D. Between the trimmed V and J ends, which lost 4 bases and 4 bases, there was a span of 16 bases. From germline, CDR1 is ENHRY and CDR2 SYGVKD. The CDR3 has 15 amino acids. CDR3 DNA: TGTGCCATCAGTGTTGGAGTAGGACTGGGCACTGAAGCTTTCTTT. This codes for CAISVGVGLGTEAFF.

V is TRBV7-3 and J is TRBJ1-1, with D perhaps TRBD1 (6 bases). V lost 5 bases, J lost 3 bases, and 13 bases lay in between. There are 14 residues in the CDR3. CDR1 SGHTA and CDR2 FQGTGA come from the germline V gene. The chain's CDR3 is CASSPYPGDTEAFF. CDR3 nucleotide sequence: TGTGCCAGCAGCCCCTATCCAGGGGACACTGAAGCTTTCTTT.

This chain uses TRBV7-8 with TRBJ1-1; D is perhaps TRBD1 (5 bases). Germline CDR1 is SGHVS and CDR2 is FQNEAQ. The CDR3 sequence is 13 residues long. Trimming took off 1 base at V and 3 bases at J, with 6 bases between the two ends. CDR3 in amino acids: CASSLDRYTEAFF. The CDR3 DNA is TGTGCCAGCAGCTTAGACAGGTACACTGAAGCTTTCTTT.

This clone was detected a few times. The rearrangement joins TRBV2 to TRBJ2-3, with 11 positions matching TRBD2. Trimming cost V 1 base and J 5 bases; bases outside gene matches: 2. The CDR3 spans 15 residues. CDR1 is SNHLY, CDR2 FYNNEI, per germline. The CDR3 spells CASSEGLAGRDTQYF. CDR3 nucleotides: TGTGCCAGCAGTGAAGGACTAGCGGGGAGAGATACGCAGTATTTT.